A single sample is the source of the 27 T cell receptor beta chains below, sequenced in a study of shared clonotypes between healthy human individuals. The repertoire was sequenced with immunoSEQ multiplex PCR; TCRdb's copy has only in-frame clones and lacks some. This table has around 2.3 million clones, 90% to 97% appearing once. Sequenced input: naive CD4+ T cells sorted from blood. Subset of the sample: CD45RA+ positively selected. Every receptor here comes from a man aged 18 to 35 in good health.

The V and J genes are TRBV27 and TRBJ2-6, with 7 bases aligning to TRBD2. Trimming cost V 2 bases and J 4 bases; bases outside gene matches: 5. Germline CDR1 MNHEY, CDR2 SMNVEV (reference sequence). CDR3 length: 16 residues. The CDR3 region is CASSLSGVPGANVLTF. CDR3 bases: TGTGCCAGCAGTTTAAGCGGGGTACCCGGGGCCAACGTCCTGACTTTC.

This chain uses TRBV9 with TRBJ2-3, with 14 bases lining up with TRBD2. The CDR3 is 18 amino acids. J was trimmed by 4 bases and V by 0 bases; bases with no gene match: 7. CDR1 and CDR2 (germline): SGDLS, YYNGEE. CDR3 in DNA: TGTGCCAGCAGCGTAGAAGGGACTAGCGGGAGACGGCCAGATACGCAGTATTTT. Translated, it gives CASSVEGTSGRRPDTQYF.

The rearrangement joins TRBV28 to TRBJ2-7, with 12 nucleotides matching TRBD2. This CDR3 region has 15 residues. The junction had 7 bases not matched to a gene; V was cut back by 4 bases and J by 6 bases. Per the germline V gene, CDR1 is MDHEN and CDR2 is SYDVKM. The CDR3 here is CASSSQLAGGREQYF. The CDR3 bases are TGTGCCAGCAGTTCTCAGCTAGCGGGGGGGCGCGAGCAGTACTTC.

CDR3 coding DNA: TGTGCCAGCAGGCGCGGGAGGCGGCAAGAGACCCAGTACTTC. Protein: CASRRGRRQETQYF. This sequence joins TRBV7-2 and TRBJ2-5; 8 nucleotides align to TRBD2. CDR1 is SGHTA and CDR2 is FQGNSA in the germline V gene. CDR3 length: 14 residues. The ends lost 6 bases at V and 2 bases at J; junction bases unmatched: 5. Using reference TRBV7-2 and TRBJ2-5 for the parts outside the CDR3, the full variable domain is GAGVSQSPSNKVTEKGKDVELRCDPISGHTALYWYRQSLGQGLEFLIYFQGNSAPDKSGLPSDRFSAERTGGSVSTLTIQRTQQEDSAVYLCASRRGRRQETQYFGPGTRLLVL.

This chain connects TRBV10-3 to TRBJ2-2; tentative D call: TRBD1 (6 bases). Germline CDR1 reads ENHRY; CDR2 reads SYGVKD. V gave up 11 bases and J gave up 5 bases, with 18 bases separating them. This CDR3 comprises 14 residues. The CDR3 region has the DNA TGTGCCCCGGAAAGAGGGGGTGGAACCGGGGAGCTGTTTTTT. Amino acids: CAPERGGGTGELFF.

The rearrangement links TRBV30 to TRBJ2-2, with TRBD1 matching 11 bases. The CDR3 is 14 residues long. The junction had 4 bases not matched to a gene; V was cut back by 4 bases and J by 6 bases. Germline values: CDR1 GTSNPN, CDR2 SVGIG (reference sequence). The CDR3: CAWTGTGGPGELFF. Written as DNA, the CDR3 is TGTGCCTGGACCGGGACAGGGGGTCCCGGGGAGCTGTTTTTT.

This chain uses TRBV5-4 with TRBJ2-5, with D maybe TRBD1 (6 bases). Between the trimmed V and J ends, which lost 4 bases and 5 bases, there was a span of 15 bases. Germline lookup yields CDR1 SGHNT and CDR2 YYREEE (reference sequence). This CDR3 has 14 residues. CDR3 in DNA: TGTGCCAGCAGCGATGTAAGGGGGATGGAGACCCAGTACTTC. It codes for CASSDVRGMETQYF.

The chain links TRBV28 to TRBJ1-3; no reliable D call. Germline CDR1 is MDHEN and CDR2 is SYDVKM. The CDR3 consists of 11 residues. Trimming cost V 4 bases and J 4 bases, with 2 bases left between them. The CDR3 spells CASSSGNTIYF. The CDR3 DNA follows: TGTGCCAGCAGTTCGGGAAACACCATATATTTT.

J is TRBJ2-7 and V is TRBV7-2; TRBD2 matches 9 bases. Per germline, CDR1 SGHTA and CDR2 FQGNSA. The CDR3 runs to 15 residues. The ends lost 4 bases at V and 6 bases at J; junction bases unmatched: 10. CDR3 DNA sequence: TGTGCCAGCAGCTCCGTTGGGACTAGCTTTGGCGAGCAGTACTTC. This encodes CASSSVGTSFGEQYF.

A remark on this clone: Within the sample, other DNA sequences also encode this same CDR3. The chain carries TRBV30 and TRBJ1-3, with D possibly being TRBD1 (5 bases). The V end lost 0 bases, the J end lost 0 bases, and 9 bases lay between the germline ends. The V gene's germline CDR1 is GTSNPN and CDR2 SVGIG (reference sequence). The CDR3 sequence is 15 residues long. CDR3 nucleotide sequence: TGTGCCTGGAGTGTACTTGGGGGCTCTGGAAACACCATATATTTT. This sequence encodes CAWSVLGGSGNTIYF.

This chain links TRBV10-2 with TRBJ2-3, with D possibly TRBD2 on 5 matching bases. Trimming took off 4 bases at V and 6 bases at J, with 17 bases between the two ends. The germline gives CDR1 WSHSY, CDR2 SAAADI. The CDR3 extends over 15 amino acids. In DNA form, the CDR3 reads TGCGCCAGCAGTGGAGTTGCTAGCTCGTCCGATACGCAGTATTTT. It codes for CASSGVASSSDTQYF.

The chain has TRBV6-1 and TRBJ2-3, with TRBD1 identical over 9 bases. The J segment lost 0 bases and the V segment lost 6 bases, leaving 4 bases of the junction unmatched. CDR1 and CDR2 from the germline V gene are MNHNS and SASEGT. CDR3 length: 15 amino acids. This chain's CDR3 is CASSGTGRSTDTQYF. In DNA form, the CDR3 reads TGTGCCAGCAGCGGGACAGGGAGGAGCACAGATACGCAGTATTTT.

V gene TRBV5-1 combines with J gene TRBJ2-3, with D maybe TRBD2 (5 bases). The CDR3 has 13 residues. Germline V gene data show CDR1 as SGHRS and CDR2 as YFSETQ. V dropped 4 bases and J dropped 6 bases, with 12 bases sitting between them. CDR3 protein: CASSPGLGDTQYF. The CDR3 DNA sequence: TGCGCCAGCAGCCCCGGACTGGGGGATACGCAGTATTTT. The entire variable domain, with the rest obtained from reference TRBV5-1 and TRBJ2-3, is as follows: KAGVTQTPRYLIKTRGQQVTLSCSPISGHRSVSWYQQTPGQGLQFLFEYFSETQRNKGNFPGRFSGRQFSNSRSEMNVSTLELGDSALYLCASSPGLGDTQYFGPGTRLTVL.

The V and J genes are TRBV7-9 and TRBJ2-5; tentative D call: TRBD2 (5 bases). Germline V gene lookup returns CDR1 SEHNR and CDR2 FQNEAQ (reference sequence). The CDR3 sequence is 14 residues long. Deletions cut 5 bases from V and 2 bases from J, with 12 bases between. CDR3: CASSLRTDQETQYF. CDR3 DNA sequence: TGTGCCAGCAGCCTGAGGACTGATCAAGAGACCCAGTACTTC.

V is TRBV9 and J is TRBJ2-7, with 7 bases that match TRBD1. The CDR3 is 14 amino acids. CDR1 is SGDLS, CDR2 YYNGEE, per germline. The trim removed 0 bases at V and 4 bases at J, leaving 4 bases unmatched. The CDR3 region has the DNA TGTGCCAGCAGCGTAGGGACAGGTGAATACGAGCAGTACTTC. It is translated as CASSVGTGEYEQYF. The full variable domain, in which reference TRBV9 and TRBJ2-7 provide the parts outside the CDR3, is DSGVTQTPKHLITATGQRVTLRCSPRSGDLSVYWYQQSLDQGLQFLIQYYNGEERAKGNILERFSAQQFPDLHSELNLSSLELGDSALYFCASSVGTGEYEQYFGPGTRLTVT.

The chain links TRBV5-1 to TRBJ2-7, with D unresolved. The CDR3 spans 14 residues. Per the germline V gene, CDR1 is SGHRS and CDR2 is YFSETQ. The V and J ends lost 4 bases and 0 bases respectively, with 11 bases between them. CDR3 coding DNA: TGCGCCAGCAGCCAGACCGCCAGCTCCTACGAGCAGTACTTC. It is translated as CASSQTASSYEQYF. Full variable domain (rest looked up from reference TRBV5-1 and TRBJ2-7): KAGVTQTPRYLIKTRGQQVTLSCSPISGHRSVSWYQQTPGQGLQFLFEYFSETQRNKGNFPGRFSGRQFSNSRSEMNVSTLELGDSALYLCASSQTASSYEQYFGPGTRLTVT.

V is TRBV6-5 and J is TRBJ1-1, with a tentative D call TRBD1 (6 bases). The germline CDR1 and CDR2 sequences are MNHEY and SVGAGI. The V and J ends lost 2 bases and 1 base respectively, with 11 bases between them. The CDR3 sequence is 15 residues long. The DNA for the CDR3 is TGTGCCAGCAGTTACGCCGGACAGAGGAACACTGAAGCTTTCTTT. It yields the protein CASSYAGQRNTEAFF.

Concerning this clone itself: Other DNA sequences of this sample code for an identical CDR3. The gene calls are TRBV5-1 and TRBJ2-3; 8 nucleotides match TRBD1. The CDR3 is made up of 15 amino acids. CDR1 is SGHRS and CDR2 is YFSETQ in the germline V gene. With V trimmed by 2 bases and J by 0 bases, 2 bases remained unmatched. CDR3 sequence reads: CASSLQGVSTDTQYF. The CDR3 DNA is TGCGCCAGCAGCTTACAGGGGGTCAGCACAGATACGCAGTATTTT.

This chain connects TRBV7-9 to TRBJ2-3; unclear D gene. CDR3 length equals 13 residues. Deletions cut 5 bases from V and 2 bases from J, with 8 bases between. Germline CDR1 and CDR2: SEHNR and FQNEAQ (reference sequence). The CDR3 protein is CASSETYTDTQYF. In DNA form, the CDR3 reads TGTGCCAGCAGCGAGACTTACACAGATACGCAGTATTTT.

This clone was picked up one time. The rearrangement links TRBV5-8 to TRBJ2-1, with D hard to call. CDR3 size: 15 residues. The V gene's germline CDR1 is SGHTS and CDR2 YDEGEE. Trimming left V 0 bases short and J 7 bases short, with 14 bases between. The CDR3 region is CASSLGGWVGNEQFF. DNA of the CDR3: TGTGCCAGCAGCTTGGGAGGTTGGGTAGGGAATGAGCAGTTCTTC.

The V call is TRBV2, the J call TRBJ1-3; TRBD1 aligns across 9 bases. V shed 6 bases, J shed 2 bases, and the junction held 14 bases outside the gene matches. The CDR3 sequence is 18 residues long. Germline assignment: CDR1 SNHLY and CDR2 FYNNEI. The CDR3 region is CASRRDRVLLLPGNTIYF. DNA for the CDR3: TGTGCCAGCAGGAGGGACAGGGTGCTACTCCTCCCTGGAAACACCATATATTTT.

The genes are TRBV12-5 and TRBJ2-7; tentatively, D is TRBD2 (6 bases). CDR3 length: 17 residues. Germline CDR1 is LGHNT and CDR2 is FRNRAP. V was pared by 0 bases and J by 2 bases, with 17 bases between. CDR3 region: CASGLVRLGGGPYEQYF. The CDR3 DNA follows: TGTGCTAGTGGTTTGGTACGATTGGGGGGAGGACCCTACGAGCAGTACTTC. The whole variable domain, remainder taken from reference TRBV12-5 and TRBJ2-7, is DARVTQTPRHKVTEMGQEVTMRCQPILGHNTVFWYRQTMMQGLELLAYFRNRAPLDDSGMPKDRFSAEMPDATLATLKIQPSEPRDSAVYFCASGLVRLGGGPYEQYFGPGTRLTVT.

This chain joins TRBV6-5 and TRBJ1-2; TRBD1 is a possible D gene (6 bases). This CDR3 spans 15 amino acids. Between the trimmed V and J ends, which lost 0 bases and 4 bases, there was a span of 12 bases. CDR1 and CDR2 (germline): MNHEY, SVGAGI. CDR3 coding DNA: TGTGCCAGCAGTTACTCGGACGGGGGCGGCTATGGCTACACCTTC. Its translation: CASSYSDGGGYGYTF.

The chain joins TRBV19 to TRBJ2-5; D ambiguous. The CDR3 spans 12 residues. Trimming shortened V by 3 bases and J by 3 bases, and 5 bases separated the two germline ends. Looked up from germline, CDR1 is LNHDA and CDR2 is SQIVND (reference sequence). The chain's CDR3 is CASSIDKETQYF. The CDR3 DNA reads TGTGCCAGTAGTATCGACAAAGAGACCCAGTACTTC.

The rearrangement joins TRBV2 to TRBJ1-4; D not resolved. The germline V and J ends were trimmed by 5 bases and 11 bases, with 15 bases remaining between them. This CDR3 is 13 amino acids long. Per the germline V gene, CDR1 is SNHLY and CDR2 is FYNNEI. CDR3 region: CASSPGLLTKLFF. DNA of the CDR3: TGTGCCAGCAGTCCCGGACTCTTAACTAAACTGTTTTTT.

The chain links TRBV10-2 to TRBJ2-7; 12 bases are shared with TRBD2. J lost 6 bases, V lost 6 bases, and 9 bases had no gene match. The germline gives CDR1 WSHSY, CDR2 SAAADI. The CDR3 has 15 amino acids. Here the CDR3 reads CASSLLAGGRVEQYF. The CDR3 bases are TGCGCCAGCAGCCTCCTAGCGGGAGGGCGGGTCGAGCAGTACTTC.

The CDR3 DNA sequence: TGTGCCACCAGCACGCGGGAGGTCACCGGGGAGCTGTTTTTT. This gives the protein CATSTREVTGELFF. The V call is TRBV15, the J call TRBJ2-2; TRBD2 matches 8 bases. With V trimmed by 4 bases and J by 4 bases, 2 bases remained unmatched. Germline CDR1 LNHNV, CDR2 YYDKDF (reference sequence). The CDR3 has 14 residues.